This TCR beta chain was sequenced in a study of OX40 agonist ivuxolimab in advanced cancers. Overall study: Checkpoint inhibitors had been given previously to around 38% of patients.

Systemic immunosuppression or a history of autoimmune disease excluded patients. TCRdb keeps only in-frame clones here, not all; method: immunoSEQ multiplex PCR. The table lists about 55,000 clones, approximately 86% of them singletons, with about 13% in the top ten. Looked up from germline, CDR1 is MNHEY and CDR2 is SVGAGI. Trimming removed 0 bases at V and 8 bases at J, with 10 bases between. The CDR3 loop spans 13 amino acids. Study findings and constraints: Certain nonresponders additionally had low normalized T-cell clonal expansion.

This clone was counted between two and nine times. The antigen is undetermined. Here the sequenced sample was CD4+ or CD8+ T cells sorted from blood, taken in a trial of the OX40 agonist ivuxolimab. This clonotype originated in an adult with an advanced solid tumor such as melanoma, head and neck, liver or kidney cancer. This chain joins TRBV6-5 and TRBJ1-2; no reliable D call. The CDR3 sequence is CASSYSNSQGYTF. In DNA, the CDR3 is TGTGCCAGCAGTTACTCGAATTCCCAGGGCTACACCTTC.